The next 5 T cell receptor beta chains were all read from a single sample in a study of cytomegalovirus exposure and HLA in healthy donors. PCR used 60 Vbeta primers and 13 Jbeta primers. Profiling relied on immunoSEQ multiplex PCR, and the TCRdb table lists in-frame clones only, not all of them. The sample carries 100,000 to 150,000 clones, roughly 83% recorded once. Sequencing input: PBMCs. The receptors shown here come from a man younger than 30 in good health and CMV-seropositive.

Worth noting for this clone: Mismatch with germline at one junction end may stem from a read error. The chain combines TRBV28 with TRBJ1-5; 7 positions agree with TRBD1. Germline CDR1 MDHEN, CDR2 SYDVKM. The CDR3 is 14 residues long. CDR3 in amino acids: CASSLEGGNQPQHF. The CDR3 coding sequence is TGTGCCAGCAGTTTAGAAGGGGGCAACCAGCCCCAGCATTTT.

This chain joins TRBV28 and TRBJ1-2; TRBD1 is a possible D gene (6 bases). The CDR3 is 16 amino acids. Germline assignment: CDR1 MDHEN and CDR2 SYDVKM. Trimming took off 8 bases at V and 5 bases at J, with 24 bases between the two ends. Here the CDR3 reads CASRRGGPSAFYGYTF. The CDR3 nucleotides are TGTGCCAGCCGGCGTGGGGGCCCATCCGCGTTTTATGGCTACACCTTC.

The sample holds a few counts of this clone. V usage is TRBV4-1 and J usage is TRBJ2-3, with D perhaps TRBD1 (8 bases). This CDR3 region has 16 residues. Trimming shortened V by 1 base and J by 6 bases, and 17 bases separated the two germline ends. Germline V gene lookup returns CDR1 MGHRA and CDR2 YSYEKL. In DNA, the CDR3 is TGCGCCAGCAGCCAAGGGAACAGGGGGGGGGCTGATACGCAGTATTTT. Translating gives CASSQGNRGGADTQYF.

This rearrangement joins TRBV7-3 to TRBJ2-3; no firm D call. CDR1 is SGHTA and CDR2 is FQGTGA in the germline V gene. The CDR3 covers 12 residues. The V gene lost 8 bases and the J gene lost 5 bases, with 11 bases spanning the gap. The CDR3 DNA follows: TGTGCCAGCGGGCCCCGTAGAGATACGCAGTATTTT. Translation gives CASGPRRDTQYF.

This clone was seen only once. V usage is TRBV19 and J usage is TRBJ1-5, with 11 bases that match TRBD1. The junction had 13 bases not matched to a gene; V was cut back by 7 bases and J by 11 bases. The CDR3 has 15 residues. CDR1 and CDR2 from the germline V gene are LNHDA and SQIVND (reference sequence). Here the CDR3 reads CASTTDRGPGETQHF. In DNA, the CDR3 is TGTGCCAGTACCACGGACAGGGGGCCAGGAGAGACCCAGCATTTT.